The 20 T cell receptor beta chains presented below share a single source sample, sequenced in a study of Ad26.COV2.S vaccination and SARS-CoV-2 variants. As to treatment: about 20 received Ad26.COV2.S at low or high dose, single or two shots; about 5 received placebo; per-sample allocation not given. Specimens were obtained on day 63 following the first vaccine or placebo injection. The repertoire was sequenced with immunoSEQ multiplex PCR; TCRdb's copy has only in-frame clones and lacks some. Among about 350,000 clones listed, roughly 90% were seen once. The sample in question was peripheral blood, obtained in a trial of Ad26.COV2.S vaccine versus placebo. Receptors were obtained from a person between 18 and 65 years old who received the Ad26.COV2.S COVID-19 vaccine or a placebo.

The chain couples TRBV4-2 to TRBJ1-2; TRBD1 agrees at 8 bases. V shed 3 bases and J 0 bases; nucleotides not matched to a gene: 15. Germline V gene sequence: CDR1 LGHNA, CDR2 YNFKEQ. This CDR3 comprises 19 residues. The CDR3 sequence is CASSHPNPGQERPNYGYTF. CDR3 coding DNA: TGTGCCAGCAGCCACCCAAACCCGGGACAGGAGCGACCTAACTATGGCTACACCTTC.

This clone appeared a few times. The chain combines TRBV27 with TRBJ1-6, with 8 bases matching TRBD1. The J segment lost 7 bases and the V segment lost 1 base, leaving 6 bases of the junction unmatched. Germline V gene data show CDR1 as MNHEY and CDR2 as SMNVEV (reference sequence). The length of the CDR3 is 16 residues. The CDR3 protein is CASSLFARQGNSPLHF. The CDR3 coding sequence is TGTGCCAGCAGTTTATTCGCCCGACAGGGGAATTCACCCCTCCACTTT.

The chain links TRBV11-3 to TRBJ2-7; 8 bases line up with TRBD2. Trimming removed 5 bases from V and 10 bases from J; junction bases left unmatched: 7. The germline CDR1 and CDR2 sequences are SGHNT and YENEEA. This CDR3 has 12 residues. CDR3: CASSPSGGGQYF. As DNA, the CDR3 is TGTGCCAGCAGCCCCTCCGGGGGGGGCCAGTACTTC.

The rearrangement uses TRBV10-3 and TRBJ1-1; D unclear. Deletions cut 0 bases from V and 0 bases from J, with 11 bases between. CDR1 ENHRY and CDR2 SYGVKD come from the germline V gene. The CDR3 spans 16 residues. CDR3 DNA sequence: TGTGCCATCAGTGAGTCGCGCGATTGGATGAACACTGAAGCTTTCTTT. Translation gives CAISESRDWMNTEAFF.

This chain connects TRBV7-8 to TRBJ1-5; D is unresolved. V was cut by 1 base and J by 0 bases, with 10 bases left in between. Germline V gene sequence: CDR1 SGHVS, CDR2 FQNEAQ. CDR3 length: 16 amino acids. DNA for the CDR3: TGTGCCAGCAGCTTAGGGTGGCAGGCTAGCAATCAGCCCCAGCATTTT. Its translation is CASSLGWQASNQPQHF. Full variable domain (remainder filled in from reference TRBV7-8 and TRBJ1-5): GAGVSQSPRYKVAKRGQDVALRCDPISGHVSLFWYQQALGQGPEFLTYFQNEAQLDKSGLPSDRFFAERPEGSVSTLKIQRTQQEDSAVYLCASSLGWQASNQPQHFGDGTRLSIL.

The J gene is TRBJ2-1, the V gene TRBV10-3; D ambiguous. Germline CDR1 and CDR2: ENHRY and SYGVKD. The V end was cut by 10 bases, the J end by 0 bases, with 10 bases between. There are 13 residues in the CDR3. Written as DNA, the CDR3 is TGTGCCACCCTCCGGAGCTCCTACAATGAGCAGTTCTTC. Its protein product is CATLRSSYNEQFF.

This chain joins TRBV6-5 and TRBJ1-2; D perhaps matches TRBD1 (6 bases). V lost 5 bases and J lost 10, with 20 bases in between. The V gene's germline CDR1 is MNHEY and CDR2 SVGAGI. The CDR3 sequence is 14 residues long. CDR3: CASSPGTYTPSYTF. The CDR3 DNA follows: TGTGCCAGCAGTCCCGGGACATACACCCCCTCCTACACCTTC.

A single count supports this clone. The chain employs TRBV28 and TRBJ2-3; TRBD2 is a possible D gene (5 bases). This CDR3 is built from 17 residues. V was shortened by 5 bases and J by 1 base, with 19 bases between the two germline ends. Germline V gene sequence: CDR1 MDHEN, CDR2 SYDVKM. CDR3 sequence reads: CASSPPGGPRGTDTQYF. CDR3 nucleotides: TGTGCCAGCAGTCCCCCCGGCGGGCCAAGGGGCACAGATACGCAGTATTTT.

The chain couples TRBV28 to TRBJ1-2; no definite D call. The CDR3 is 12 amino acids. The germline V gene encodes CDR1 MDHEN and CDR2 SYDVKM. The ends were cut back, 4 bases at V and 8 bases at J, with 11 bases in the middle. The CDR3 nucleotides read TGTGCCAGCAGTTCCTCGGGTTCCGGCTACACCTTC. Translating it yields CASSSSGSGYTF.

The rearrangement joins TRBV4-1 to TRBJ2-1; perhaps TRBD1 as D (6 bases). Trimming removed 2 bases from V and 2 bases from J, with 10 bases in between. CDR1 is MGHRA and CDR2 is YSYEKL in the germline V gene. CDR3 length equals 15 residues. CDR3 sequence (DNA): TGCGCCAGCAGCCAAACAGGGCGCACCTACAATGAGCAGTTCTTC. Protein product: CASSQTGRTYNEQFF.

This chain connects TRBV6-2 or TRBV6-3 to TRBJ2-7; D call uncertain. Looked up from germline, CDR1 is MNHEY and CDR2 is SVGEGT. CDR3 length equals 15 residues. Deletions cut 2 bases from V and 4 bases from J, with 15 bases between. CDR3: CASSYGVSDPYEQYF. For the CDR3, the DNA is TGTGCCAGCAGTTACGGCGTAAGCGATCCTTACGAGCAGTACTTC.

The gene calls are TRBV28 and TRBJ1-2, with 7 bases matching TRBD1. This CDR3 has 14 amino acids. V lost 4 bases to trimming and J lost 7 bases; unmatched junction nucleotides: 9. In germline, CDR1 is MDHEN, CDR2 SYDVKM. CDR3 amino acids: CASSSPGQPGGYTF. The CDR3 bases are TGTGCCAGCAGTTCACCGGGACAGCCGGGTGGCTACACCTTC.

The chain combines TRBV18 with TRBJ2-2; D perhaps matches TRBD2 (6 bases). Trimming stripped 3 bases from V and 5 bases from J, with 13 bases between. The CDR3 sequence is 15 residues long. Germline assignment: CDR1 KGHSH and CDR2 LQKENI. The CDR3 nucleotides are TGTGCCAGCTCACCGGCGGCAGGGAGGACCGGGGAGCTGTTTTTT. This encodes CASSPAAGRTGELFF. Together with reference TRBV18 and TRBJ2-2, the CDR3 gives the full variable domain: NAGVMQNPRHLVRRRGQEARLRCSPMKGHSHVYWYRQLPEEGLKFMVYLQKENIIDESGMPKERFSAEFPKEGPSILRIQQVVRGDSAAYFCASSPAAGRTGELFFGEGSRLTVL.

The chain employs TRBV7-3 and TRBJ1-1; 7 nucleotides align to TRBD1. Germline V lookup: CDR1 SGHTA, CDR2 FQGTGA. Trimming cost V 5 bases and J 1 base; bases outside gene matches: 7. The CDR3 has 15 amino acids. CDR3 bases: TGTGCCAGCAGCATTTCGACAGGGCAGAACACTGAAGCTTTCTTT. As protein: CASSISTGQNTEAFF.

The chain couples TRBV21-1 to TRBJ2-7; no check of the table's D call, TRBD2, against the DNA was made. TRBV21-1 represents a pseudogene. The CDR3 sequence is 12 residues long. The CDR3 DNA is TGTGCCAGCAGTCAGCGGGAGGGGGAGCAGTACTTC. This sequence encodes CASSQREGEQYF.

The chain is built from TRBV7-2 and TRBJ2-3; 13 bases agree with TRBD2. This CDR3 has 18 residues. The germline CDR1 and CDR2 sequences are SGHTA and FQGNSA. V lost 5 bases to trimming and J lost 0 bases; unmatched junction nucleotides: 8. The CDR3 spells CASSPRTSGGPSTDTQYF. CDR3 in DNA: TGTGCCAGCAGCCCGCGGACTAGCGGGGGACCTAGCACAGATACGCAGTATTTT.

This chain joins TRBV12-3 or TRBV12-4 and TRBJ2-7; 7 nucleotides line up with TRBD1. V lost 6 bases and J lost 9; bases outside the gene matches: 8. CDR3 length equals 12 residues. CDR3 amino acids: CASSYGTAGQYF. The CDR3 DNA is TGTGCCAGCAGCTACGGGACAGCCGGGCAGTACTTC.

This rearrangement joins TRBV13 to TRBJ2-5; TRBD1 agrees at 7 bases. Trimming at V came to 8 bases and at J to 7 bases, leaving 13 bases not matched to a gene. The germline CDR1 and CDR2 sequences are PRHDT and FYEKMQ (reference sequence). CDR3 length: 14 amino acids. In nucleotides, the CDR3 is TGTGCCAGCGCACGGGACAGAGAGTTTGGGACCCAGTACTTC. It is translated as CASARDREFGTQYF.

The rearrangement joins TRBV7-2 to TRBJ1-2; D is possibly TRBD1 (6 bases). Between the trimmed V and J ends, which lost 5 bases and 4 bases, there was a span of 11 bases. The germline gives CDR1 SGHTA, CDR2 FQGNSA. CDR3 length: 13 residues. CDR3 sequence reads: CASSATGIYGYTF. CDR3 DNA: TGTGCCAGCAGCGCTACAGGGATCTATGGCTACACCTTC.

Details on this clone: A junction end diverges from the germline sequence, so it may reflect a read error. V is TRBV7-2 and J is TRBJ2-5, with D unresolved. This CDR3 is built from 15 residues. Germline lookup yields CDR1 SGHTA and CDR2 FQGNSA. The CDR3 coding sequence is TGTGCCAGCAGCTTAGTCGGCAGCCATCAAGCGACCCAGTACTTC. Translation gives CASSLVGSHQATQYF.